The rows below give T cell receptor beta chains drawn from one sample of a study of Ad26.COV2.S vaccination and SARS-CoV-2 variants. Generated by immunoSEQ multiplex PCR, the TCRdb table keeps only in-frame clones and is missing some. The sample lists over 200,000 clones; over 75% were seen once. The source was peripheral blood, collected in a trial of Ad26.COV2.S vaccine versus placebo. These receptors all come from a person between 18 and 60 years old who received the Ad26.COV2.S COVID-19 vaccine or a placebo. The CDR3 runs from the conserved cysteine through the conserved F or W. Each record gives: D gene, V gene, J gene, clone size, CDR3 DNA, CDR3 protein. The D gene is left open where the match is weak. Clone size is not always given. Where it is, it says once, few, many or a class for expanded clones.

TRBD1	TRBV9	TRBJ1-4	-	TGTGCCAGCAGCGTACGGGACAGGGTACACGAAAAACTGTTTTTT	CASSVRDRVHEKLFF
TRBD1	TRBV6-5	TRBJ2-7	-	TGTGCCAGCAGCGGACCACAGGGGTTGAATGAGCAGTACTTC	CASSGPQGLNEQYF
-	TRBV29-1	TRBJ1-1	-	TGCAGCGTTCGGAAGGATTGGGGAGTGAACACTGAAGCTTTCTTT	CSVRKDWGVNTEAFF
-	TRBV14	TRBJ2-3	-	TGTGCCAGCAGCCAATATCCTAGGCGGATAGACACAGATACGCAGTATTTT	CASSQYPRRIDTDTQYF
-	TRBV6-6	TRBJ1-4	-	TGTGCCAGCAGTTACAGGGGCCTCGGTGAAAAACTGTTTTTT	CASSYRGLGEKLFF
-	TRBV28	TRBJ2-7	-	TGTGCCAGCAGCCTCGGGACTCCCGAGCAGTACTTC	CASSLGTPEQYF
-	TRBV7-9	TRBJ1-3	few	TGTGCCAGCAGCTTTTTCAAAGGGCTGGGCATTGGGGGAAACACCATATATTTT	CASSFFKGLGIGGNTIYF
TRBD1	TRBV6-5	TRBJ2-7	-	TGTGCCATAAGGACAGGCTCCTACGAGCAGTACTTC	CAIRTGSYEQYF
-	TRBV7-2	TRBJ2-2	-	TGTGCCAGCAGCTTGGGACTTTACACCGGGGAGCTGTTTTTT	CASSLGLYTGELFF
-	TRBV7-3	TRBJ2-1	-	TGTGCCAGCAGTCGGACTGACAATGAGCAGTTCTTC	CASSRTDNEQFF
TRBD1	TRBV29-1	TRBJ1-2	-	TGCAGCGTAGGACAGGGGGCGCCGGATGGCTACACCTTC	CSVGQGAPDGYTF
-	TRBV6-1	TRBJ2-2	once	TGTGCCAGCAGTGAAAGGGCCGGTTGGACCGGGGAGCTGTTTTTT	CASSERAGWTGELFF
TRBD1	TRBV5-4	TRBJ1-6	-	TGTGCCAGCAGCTTAGACAGGGTTCGTAATTCACCCCTCCACTTT	CASSLDRVRNSPLHF
-	TRBV27	TRBJ1-4	-	TGTGCCAGCAGTTTATATGGCAGTGAAAAACTGTTTTTT	CASSLYGSEKLFF
-	TRBV24-1	TRBJ2-7	-	TGTGCCACCAGTGACCCCGGTCGGGGGACGGGGCCCTACGAGCAGTACTTC	CATSDPGRGTGPYEQYF
-	TRBV5-1	TRBJ2-7	-	TGCGCCAGCAGCTTGGATGGAGGGCCGCCCTACGAGCAGTACTTC	CASSLDGGPPYEQYF
-	TRBV4-2	TRBJ2-7	-	TGTGCCAGCAGCCCCCTCGACTCCTACGAGCAGTACTTC	CASSPLDSYEQYF
-	TRBV5-4	TRBJ1-1	-	TGTGCCAGCAGCTCGTTTGTTGGAGCCCCTGAAGCTTTCTTT	CASSSFVGAPEAFF
-	TRBV27	TRBJ2-2	-	TGTGCCAGCAGAGGGGCAGGGGCTATCGGGGAGCTGTTTTTT	CASRGAGAIGELFF
TRBD1	TRBV7-3	TRBJ2-2	few	TGTGCCAGCAGCTTGACAGGGCCCGGGGAGCTGTTTTTT	CASSLTGPGELFF
-	TRBV27	TRBJ1-1	-	TGTGCCAGCAGTCCAACGCTTCAGTTGAACACTGAAGCTTTCTTT	CASSPTLQLNTEAFF
-	TRBV10-3	TRBJ2-1	-	TGTGCCACAAGGAGGGGAGTGGGGGATGAGCAGTTCTTC	CATRRGVGDEQFF
-	TRBV3-1/TRBV3-2	TRBJ2-7	once	TGTGCCAGCCGCGGAGGGGGCGAGCAGTACTTC	CASRGGGEQYF
TRBD1	TRBV30	TRBJ2-2	-	TGTGCCTGTTCCAGGGGGATGGCCGGGGAGCTGTTTTTT	CACSRGMAGELFF
-	TRBV6-1	TRBJ1-1	-	TGTGCCAGCAGTGACCTGCCAGAGGGACCGGGTCGAGCTTTCTTT	CASSDLPEGPGRAFF
TRBD1	TRBV9	TRBJ2-3	once	TGTGCCAGCAGCGTAGAGGGCAGGGGGCTGGGAGATACGCAGTATTTT	CASSVEGRGLGDTQYF
TRBD2	TRBV10-3	TRBJ2-1	-	TGTGCCATCAGTGATCCGGGACTAGCGGGTTTAGGTGAGCAGTTCTTC	CAISDPGLAGLGEQFF
-	TRBV6-5	TRBJ1-1	-	TGTGCCAGCAGCGCCGGCCTTGAAGCTTTCTTT	CASSAGLEAFF
-	TRBV5-8	TRBJ2-1	-	TGTGCCAGCAGCTTGGTCGGCAACTACAATGAGCAGTTCTTC	CASSLVGNYNEQFF
-	TRBV5-4	TRBJ1-4	once	TGTGCCAGCAGCTTGGGGGCGGGGGCGACTAATGAAAAACTGTTTTTT	CASSLGAGATNEKLFF
TRBD1	TRBV6-1	TRBJ2-3	-	TGTGCCAGCAGTGACCCGGGGCCACAGGGGGATACGCAGTATTTT	CASSDPGPQGDTQYF
TRBD2	TRBV6-6	TRBJ2-1	-	TGTGCCAGCAGTCCGAGCGGACTAGCGGGAGTGTCCTACAATGAGCAGTTCTTC	CASSPSGLAGVSYNEQFF
-	TRBV13	TRBJ2-7	-	TGTGCTAGTGGTGACTCCTACGAGCAGTACTTC	CASGDSYEQYF
TRBD2	TRBV4-2	TRBJ2-7	-	TGTGCCAGCAGCCAAGAATGGACTAGCTCATCCTACGAGCAGTACTTC	CASSQEWTSSSYEQYF
-	TRBV5-1	TRBJ2-7	few	TGCGCCAGCAGCAGCCGGGACCAAGGCGGCGAGCAGTACTTC	CASSSRDQGGEQYF
TRBD1	TRBV7-2	TRBJ1-3	once	TGTGCCAGCAGCTGGACAGGGGCTGGAAACACCATATATTTT	CASSWTGAGNTIYF
TRBD1	TRBV2	TRBJ2-7	-	TGTGCCAGCGAACCGGGACAGGCGGGGTACGAGCAGTACTTC	CASEPGQAGYEQYF
-	TRBV7-2	TRBJ2-5	-	TGTGCCAGTAAAGCCGCTGGTGCGACTAAGGAGACCCAGTACTTC	CASKAAGATKETQYF
TRBD2	TRBV11-3	TRBJ2-3	-	TGTGCCAGCAGCAGGACTAGCGGGGGGCCGAATACGCAGTATTTT	CASSRTSGGPNTQYF
-	TRBV7-3	TRBJ1-2	-	TGTGCCAGCAGCATCCTAGGAGGGGGTGACTATGGCTACACCTTC	CASSILGGGDYGYTF
-	TRBV10-3	TRBJ1-2	-	TGTGCCATCAGTGAGGGCAGGCTAGGCTACACCTTC	CAISEGRLGYTF
-	TRBV28	TRBJ2-7	-	TGTGCCAGCAGTATCCGCTACGAGCAGTACTTC	CASSIRYEQYF
TRBD1	TRBV4-1	TRBJ2-7	-	TGCGCCAGCAGCCAAGTAGCACAGGGGTTATACGAGCAGTACTTC	CASSQVAQGLYEQYF
-	TRBV7-2	TRBJ2-7	-	TGTGCCAGCAGCTTGGGCTCCTACGAGCAGTACTTC	CASSLGSYEQYF